This TCR beta chain was recorded in a study of T cell responses to AZD1222 COVID-19 vaccine. This CDR3 has 14 residues. V shed 2 bases and J 3 bases; nucleotides not matched to a gene: 2. Germline V CDR1 and CDR2: LGHDT, YNNKEL (reference sequence). A word on this clone: Its target is not known.

Findings of the study overall: Among vaccine-associated CD4 TCRs, coverage spanned spike, with dominance at 160-218 and 743-854.

Only in-frame clones appear in the TCRdb table, and some are missing; sequencing was by immunoSEQ multiplex PCR. The repertoire holds 150,000 to 200,000 clones, with around 88% as singletons. The sequences come from peripheral blood, collected 28 days after the second AZD1222 dose. The chain couples TRBV3-1 (or the pseudogene TRBV3-2) to TRBJ1-1; 8 bases match TRBD1. This TCR came from an adult who received the AZD1222 COVID-19 vaccine. The CDR3 coding sequence is TGTGCCAGCAGCCAATTACAGGGGGACACTGAAGCTTTCTTT. Its translation is CASSQLQGDTEAFF.